The rows below give T cell receptor beta chains drawn from one sample of a study of T cells in Graves' hyperthyroidism and ophthalmopathy. TCRdb independently ran MiXCR on the multiplex PCR reads; one entry per CDR3 protein. This table has a few hundred thousand distinct CDR3 sequences, roughly 13% appearing once. Input material: blood. Source of these receptors: a woman between 40 and 50 years old with Graves' ophthalmopathy. The CDR3 runs from the conserved cysteine through the conserved F or W. A D gene is named only where the DNA matches it firmly. A row's size may be missing; if present it is once, few, many or a size class.

V: TRBV24-1
D: NA
J: TRBJ1-5
size: many
CDR3: CATSDISSNQPQHF
DNA: TGTGCCACCAGTGACATCTCTAGCAATCAGCCCCAGCATTTT

V: TRBV20-1
D: TRBD2
J: TRBJ2-5
size: many
CDR3: CSAGLVETQYF
DNA: TGCAGTGCGGGACTAGTAGAGACCCAGTACTTC

V: TRBV11-3
D: TRBD2
J: TRBJ2-1
size: NA
CDR3: CASSLGGGGGISSYNEQFF
DNA: TGTGCCAGCAGCTTAGGGGGCGGGGGGGGGATAAGCTCCTACAATGAGCAGTTCTTC

V: TRBV7-8
D: NA
J: TRBJ2-7
size: many
CDR3: CASSPRGRGREQYF
DNA: TGTGCCAGCAGCCCGAGGGGGCGGGGGAGAGAGCAGTACTTC

V: TRBV7-2
D: NA
J: TRBJ2-1
size: many
CDR3: CASSLVAFAEQFF
DNA: TGTGCCAGCAGCTTAGTGGCTTTCGCTGAGCAGTTCTTC

V: TRBV9
D: TRBD1
J: TRBJ1-1
size: many
CDR3: CASSPLWDSGAFF
DNA: TGTGCCAGCAGCCCCCTCTGGGACAGCGGAGCTTTCTTT

V: TRBV7-9
D: NA
J: TRBJ2-7
size: many
CDR3: CASSFGSRGEQYF
DNA: TGTGCCAGCAGCTTTGGATCGAGGGGAGAGCAGTACTTC

V: TRBV7-2
D: NA
J: TRBJ2-3
size: many
CDR3: CASSRGGSDTQYF
DNA: TGTGCCAGCAGCCGAGGGGGATCAGATACGCAGTATTTT

V: TRBV7-9
D: NA
J: TRBJ1-2
size: NA
CDR3: CATSAGSYGYTF
DNA: TGTGCCACCTCAGCGGGATCATATGGCTACACCTTC

V: TRBV10-1
D: NA
J: TRBJ2-2
size: few
CDR3: CASSETVLGTGELFF
DNA: TGCGCCAGCAGTGAGACGGTTCTAGGCACCGGGGAGCTGTTTTTT

V: TRBV20-1
D: TRBD2
J: TRBJ2-4
size: NA
CDR3: CSASATLAGVLSAKNIQYF
DNA: TGCAGTGCTAGTGCGACACTAGCGGGGGTATTGTCGGCCAAAAACATTCAGTACTTC

V: TRBV12-3/TRBV12-4
D: TRBD1
J: TRBJ1-5
size: many
CDR3: CASSPWTGLQGPQHF
DNA: TGTGCCAGCAGTCCGTGGACAGGGTTGCAGGGGCCCCAGCATTTT

V: TRBV6-1
D: NA
J: TRBJ2-2
size: many
CDR3: CASNSEGARLTGELFF
DNA: TGTGCCAGCAATAGCGAAGGGGCTAGACTCACCGGGGAGCTGTTTTTT

V: TRBV28
D: NA
J: TRBJ2-6
size: NA
CDR3: CASASGANVLTF
DNA: TGTGCCAGCGCGTCTGGGGCCAACGTCCTGACTTTC

V: TRBV7-6
D: NA
J: TRBJ2-6
size: NA
CDR3: CASSSGQHSGANVLTF
DNA: TGTGCCAGCAGCTCGGGACAACACTCTGGGGCCAACGTCCTGACTTTC

V: TRBV6-1
D: NA
J: TRBJ1-5
size: many
CDR3: CASSEFGGNQPQHF
DNA: TGTGCCAGCAGTGAATTCGGAGGTAATCAGCCCCAGCATTTT

V: TRBV15
D: NA
J: TRBJ2-7
size: many
CDR3: CATSRDRQGHEQYF
DNA: TGTGCCACCAGCAGAGACCGGCAGGGCCACGAGCAGTACTTC

V: TRBV25-1
D: NA
J: TRBJ1-1
size: many
CDR3: CASSDRVGTEAFF
DNA: TGTGCCAGCAGTGACAGGGTGGGGACTGAAGCTTTCTTT

V: TRBV12-5
D: TRBD1
J: TRBJ2-5
size: NA
CDR3: CASGLGNRGATQYF
DNA: TGTGCTAGTGGTTTGGGAAACAGGGGTGCGACCCAGTACTTC

V: TRBV12-3/TRBV12-4
D: TRBD2
J: TRBJ2-3
size: many
CDR3: CASSRNPRRGASTDTQYF
DNA: TGTGCCAGCAGTCGGAACCCGCGGCGGGGGGCGAGCACAGATACGCAGTATTTT

V: TRBV2
D: NA
J: TRBJ1-5
size: many
CDR3: CASSDPGSHSNQPQHF
DNA: TGTGCCAGCAGTGATCCGGGATCGCATAGCAATCAGCCCCAGCATTTT

V: TRBV10-2
D: TRBD2
J: TRBJ2-7
size: many
CDR3: CASSVAEAGSSYEQYF
DNA: TGCGCCAGCAGTGTAGCGGAAGCGGGGAGCTCCTACGAGCAGTACTTC

V: TRBV9
D: TRBD2
J: TRBJ2-5
size: few
CDR3: CASSVGAGGNQETQYF
DNA: TGTGCCAGCAGCGTAGGGGCGGGGGGTAACCAAGAGACCCAGTACTTC

V: TRBV14
D: NA
J: TRBJ2-5
size: NA
CDR3: CASSSRGPFQETQYF
DNA: TGTGCCAGCAGCTCGCGGGGGCCATTCCAAGAGACCCAGTACTTC

V: TRBV9
D: TRBD1
J: TRBJ1-6
size: few
CDR3: CASSARTGRNSPLHF
DNA: TGTGCCAGCAGCGCACGGACAGGTCGTAATTCACCCCTCCACTTT

V: TRBV14
D: NA
J: TRBJ2-1
size: few
CDR3: CASSQDVPETIHNEQFF
DNA: TGTGCCAGCAGCCAAGATGTCCCAGAAACAATCCACAATGAGCAGTTCTTC

V: TRBV18
D: TRBD1
J: TRBJ2-1
size: many
CDR3: CASSPARGQSYNEQFF
DNA: TGTGCCAGCTCACCCGCGAGGGGGCAGTCCTACAATGAGCAGTTCTTC

V: TRBV19
D: NA
J: TRBJ1-5
size: many
CDR3: CASSMGTGRIYSNQPQHF
DNA: TGTGCCAGTAGTATGGGTACGGGAAGAATTTATAGCAATCAGCCCCAGCATTTT

V: TRBV12-3/TRBV12-4
D: TRBD2
J: TRBJ2-7
size: many
CDR3: CASSTGGAGGPIHEQYF
DNA: TGTGCCAGCAGCACTGGTGGAGCGGGGGGGCCTATCCACGAGCAGTACTTC

V: TRBV28
D: TRBD2
J: TRBJ2-5
size: many
CDR3: CASSPASGSKQETQYF
DNA: TGTGCCAGCAGTCCCGCTAGCGGGAGTAAACAAGAGACCCAGTACTTC

V: TRBV5-1
D: TRBD1
J: TRBJ1-2
size: NA
CDR3: CASSPGQGIEGYTF
DNA: TGCGCCAGCAGCCCGGGACAGGGTATTGAAGGCTACACCTTC

V: TRBV2
D: NA
J: TRBJ2-7
size: few
CDR3: CASRSGGYEQYF
DNA: TGTGCCAGCAGGTCGGGCGGTTACGAGCAGTACTTC

V: TRBV7-2
D: TRBD1
J: TRBJ1-1
size: NA
CDR3: CASSQTGGLWTEAFF
DNA: TGCGCCAGCAGCCAGACAGGGGGCTTGTGGACTGAAGCTTTCTTT

V: TRBV14
D: TRBD1
J: TRBJ1-5
size: many
CDR3: CASSPAGTGGVQPQHF
DNA: TGTGCCAGCAGCCCTGCCGGGACAGGGGGCGTTCAGCCCCAGCATTTT

V: TRBV5-5
D: NA
J: TRBJ2-5
size: NA
CDR3: CASSLVDRGIQYF
DNA: TGTGCCAGCAGCTTGGTCGATCGGGGCATCCAGTACTTC

V: TRBV6-1
D: NA
J: TRBJ1-6
size: many
CDR3: CASSYDPGNNNSPLHF
DNA: TGTGCCAGCAGTTACGACCCCGGGAACAATAATTCACCCCTCCACTTT

V: TRBV5-1
D: NA
J: TRBJ1-3
size: NA
CDR3: CASSKASSGNTIYF
DNA: TGCGCCAGCAGTAAGGCGAGCTCTGGAAACACCATATATTTT

V: TRBV4-2
D: NA
J: TRBJ1-5
size: few
CDR3: CASSQFQGLSNQPQHF
DNA: TGTGCCAGCAGCCAGTTCCAGGGATTGAGCAATCAGCCCCAGCATTTT

V: TRBV9
D: NA
J: TRBJ2-7
size: NA
CDR3: CASSVETFGDEQYF
DNA: TGTGCCAGCAGCGTGGAGACATTTGGCGACGAGCAGTACTTC

V: TRBV27
D: NA
J: TRBJ2-5
size: NA
CDR3: CASSLSLRGAQYF
DNA: TGTGCCAGCAGTTTATCACTTCGGGGCGCCCAGTACTTC

V: TRBV12-3/TRBV12-4
D: TRBD2
J: TRBJ2-7
size: many
CDR3: CASSSGLAGGTIYEQYF
DNA: TGTGCCAGCAGTTCCGGACTAGCGGGGGGGACGATCTACGAGCAGTACTTC

V: TRBV11-2
D: TRBD1
J: TRBJ1-1
size: few
CDR3: CASTPWGAGGQDTEAFF
DNA: TGTGCCAGCACCCCCTGGGGGGCAGGGGGCCAAGACACTGAAGCTTTCTTT

V: TRBV30
D: NA
J: TRBJ1-1
size: NA
CDR3: CAWNWGGDTEAFF
DNA: TGTGCCTGGAATTGGGGTGGTGACACTGAAGCTTTCTTT

V: TRBV5-1
D: TRBD1
J: TRBJ2-2
size: few
CDR3: CASSNRGNTGELFF
DNA: TGCGCCAGCAGCAACAGGGGAAACACCGGGGAGCTGTTTTTT

V: TRBV2
D: TRBD1
J: TRBJ1-2
size: many
CDR3: CASRVTGVYGYTF
DNA: TGTGCCAGCAGAGTTACAGGGGTCTATGGCTACACCTTC

V: TRBV20-1
D: TRBD2
J: TRBJ2-7
size: few
CDR3: CSARGLAAIYEQYF
DNA: TGCAGTGCTAGAGGACTAGCGGCAATCTACGAGCAGTACTTC

V: TRBV20-1
D: TRBD1
J: TRBJ1-6
size: few
CDR3: CSAKQMTGRDSPLHF
DNA: TGCAGTGCTAAACAAATGACAGGGCGTGATTCACCCCTCCACTTT

V: TRBV6-6
D: NA
J: TRBJ1-1
size: few
CDR3: CASSYSLGTSWDTEAFF
DNA: TGTGCCAGCAGTTACTCTTTGGGCACCAGCTGGGACACTGAAGCTTTCTTT

V: TRBV9
D: TRBD2
J: TRBJ2-3
size: many
CDR3: CASSPRLAGTDTQYF
DNA: TGTGCCAGCAGCCCTAGACTAGCGGGCACAGATACGCAGTATTTT

V: TRBV5-1
D: TRBD1
J: TRBJ2-3
size: NA
CDR3: CASSSDWTGPTDTQYF
DNA: TGCGCCAGCAGCTCAGATTGGACAGGTCCCACAGATACGCAGTATTTT

V: TRBV5-1
D: NA
J: TRBJ1-2
size: many
CDR3: CASSLASKGTNYGYTF
DNA: TGCGCCAGCAGCTTGGCGAGTAAGGGGACTAACTATGGCTACACCTTC

V: TRBV6-4
D: NA
J: TRBJ1-6
size: few
CDR3: CASSDSFRGNSPLHF
DNA: TGTGCCAGCAGTGACTCGTTCAGGGGTAATTCACCCCTCCACTTT

V: TRBV10-3
D: TRBD2
J: TRBJ2-1
size: NA
CDR3: CAISPIAGGTNEQFF
DNA: TGTGCCATCAGCCCGATAGCGGGAGGTACCAATGAGCAGTTCTTC

V: TRBV18
D: TRBD1
J: TRBJ2-1
size: NA
CDR3: CASSQGGGEQFF
DNA: TGTGCCAGCTCACAAGGGGGCGGTGAGCAGTTCTTC

V: TRBV14
D: NA
J: TRBJ2-3
size: few
CDR3: CASSQDWDTQYF
DNA: TGTGCCAGCAGCCAAGACTGGGATACGCAGTATTTT

V: TRBV24-1
D: TRBD1
J: TRBJ2-7
size: many
CDR3: CATSDLKQGAYEQYF
DNA: TGTGCCACCAGTGATTTAAAACAGGGGGCCTACGAGCAGTACTTC

V: TRBV25-1
D: TRBD1
J: TRBJ2-7
size: many
CDR3: CATKEDRESGEQYF
DNA: TGTGCCACCAAGGAGGACAGGGAGTCGGGGGAGCAGTACTTC

V: TRBV28
D: NA
J: TRBJ2-7
size: few
CDR3: CASRTLRASYEQYF
DNA: TGTGCCAGCAGGACACTCCGCGCCTCCTACGAGCAGTACTTC

V: TRBV19
D: NA
J: TRBJ2-2
size: NA
CDR3: CASSNLQGRGELFF
DNA: TGTGCCAGTAGTAACCTACAGGGTCGGGGGGAGCTGTTTTTT

V: TRBV29-1
D: NA
J: TRBJ2-5
size: many
CDR3: CSVKDSNQETQYF
DNA: TGCAGCGTCAAGGACTCTAACCAAGAGACCCAGTACTTC